This T cell receptor (beta chain) is drawn from a study of control samples from healthy donors and cancer patients. Generated by immunoSEQ multiplex PCR, the TCRdb table keeps only in-frame clones and is missing some. The sample holds roughly 95,000 clones, about nine tenths seen once. The sequenced material came from blood. The sequence was obtained from a human donor in good health. The donor label of this sample is uncertain.

This CDR3 is CASSLGGEQFF. CDR3 nucleotide sequence: TGCGCCAGCAGCTTAGGGGGTGAGCAGTTCTTC. V and J are TRBV5-1 and TRBJ2-1; TRBD1 might be the D (6 bases). The CDR3 contains 11 residues. The V end was cut by 2 bases, the J end by 9 bases, with 6 bases between. Germline CDR1 reads SGHRS; CDR2 reads YFSETQ.